This paragraph covers one T cell receptor beta chain sequence. Its antigen target is currently unknown. Base qualities are missing; no much larger clone stands one base away. PBMCs were separated by density centrifugation and stained for CD3, CD4 and CD8, after which CD4+ and CD8+ T cells were sorted on a FACSAria. Scalp biopsies and blood samples were obtained from unaffected controls. This entry belongs to a study of CD8+ T cells in alopecia areata (dated by TCRdb to 2016 to 2019). Some background on the complete study: In both human patients and the C3H/HeJ mouse model, the study applied high-throughput TCRbeta sequencing to look at T cell clonal expansion in alopecia areata. On the human side, TCRbeta sequencing was run on scalp tissue and on sorted CD4+ and CD8+ peripheral blood T cells from healthy controls and from alopecia areata patients with either patchy or totalis/universalis disease. Scalp clonality was compared across normal scalp (n=4), patchy alopecia areata scalp (n=8), and alopecia totalis/universalis scalp (n=8). RNA was obtained with the PAXgene miRNA kit for fixed scalp, the miRNeasy kit for PBMCs, and the RNeasy kit for mouse skin. TCRbeta CDR3 regions were amplified by immunoSEQ multiplex PCR using 35 Vbeta forward and 13 Jbeta reverse primers. The study at large found these results: TCR sequences shared between patients were less clear than in mice, possibly partly because of HLA diversity in the patient population. Resident alphabeta T cells in normal human skin are also sequenced, complicating scalp TCR repertoire analysis, unlike mouse skin dominated by gammadelta T cells. Higher clonality and more expanded CD8+ clones were observed in lesional scalp than in normal scalp, particularly in alopecia totalis/universalis, a finding suggestive of antigenic drive.

To prepare the library, the immunoSEQ multiplex PCR assay was applied. RNA was extracted from all samples and reverse transcribed into cDNA, which served as template for TCR sequencing. SuperScript III was used for first-strand cDNA synthesis, primed with a 2:1 mix of oligo-dT and random hexamers. Amplification bias was assessed with a synthetic immune receptor repertoire, and residual bias was removed computationally. The study's own analysis went as follows. Raw reads were preprocessed for error removal, and CDR3 was defined according to IMGT conventions as running from the conserved cysteine to phenylalanine. Clonality was computed by normalizing Shannon entropy by log2 of the number of productive unique TCRs and subtracting the result from 1. Scalp TCRbeta sequences were cross-referenced with sorted blood CD4 and CD8 repertoires so that the CD4 or CD8 identity of scalp clones could be inferred. TCRdb stores this immuneACCESS table with in-frame sequences only. Part of the clones is absent; in the studies checked, under half of the shortfall reflects unresolved V genes, and no reason is known for the rest. For V, J and clone size, that table is used; D and trimming come from the DNA. The sample records about 110,000 clones, roughly 59% of which are singletons. The top ten clonotypes cover 20% to 25% of the sample.

V loses 5 bases of germline sequence and J loses 0 bases, and the interval between the two ends is 16 bases. CDR1 SNHLY and CDR2 FYNNEI are derived from the germline V gene. The CDR3 runs 16 amino acids, cysteine and phenylalanine included. The entry retains the CDR3 DNA only, 48 bases that are in frame from base 1. The clonotype comes from a human donor in good health. The rearranged chain carries TRBV2 and TRBJ1-2, with no reliable assignment of the D segment. Sequencing input: CD8+ T cells sorted from blood. The nucleotides are TGTGCCAGCAGTCCACGGGAAGGGTTACCTAACTATGGCTACACCTTC. This translates into CASSPREGLPNYGYTF.